The text below deals with one T cell receptor (beta chain). Its antigen is not known. TCRdb's copy holds only in-frame clones and misses some; the assay was immunoSEQ multiplex PCR. The repertoire holds about 11,000 clones, with 77% as singletons. The source of the sample is a study of OX40 agonist ivuxolimab in advanced cancers. It was autoimmune disease history or systemic immunosuppression that excluded patients. Study-wide findings and caveats: In the 0.1-3.0 mg/kg groups, partial responders showed among the lowest expansion.

Between the trimmed V and J ends, which lost 0 bases and 0 bases, there was a span of 10 bases. The CDR3 consists of 16 residues. The germline CDR1 and CDR2 sequences are MGHRA and YSYEKL. The sequencing used CD4+ or CD8+ T cells sorted from blood, collected in a trial of the OX40 agonist ivuxolimab. V usage is TRBV4-1 and J usage is TRBJ2-3; tentative D call: TRBD2 (5 bases). This TCR was recovered from an adult with an advanced solid tumor such as melanoma, head and neck, liver or kidney cancer. Here the CDR3 DNA reads TGCGCCAGCAGCCAAGAGAGGGTAGCAAGCACAGATACGCAGTATTTT. It specifies CASSQERVASTDTQYF.